This T cell receptor (beta chain) was sequenced during a study of blood T cells in healthy people across ages (dated by TCRdb to between 2014 and 2016). At the level of the whole study: In model experiments, roughly one uniquely barcoded TCR beta cDNA molecule per two T cells was captured by template switching. Using the same blood draw, the study looked at two additional independent replicas of 1 million unique cDNA reads for two donors, one aged 18 to 30 and the other aged 80 or older. The donors were divided into four age groups: young (average around 17 years), middle-aged (roughly 42), aged (about 62) and long-lived (about 79). To avoid experimental bias, donors of different ages were distributed randomly across sequencing lanes. Using deep sequencing normalized with unique cDNA molecular identifiers, the study measured how TCR beta repertoire diversity changes with age. Study-level results and caveats: Observed TCR beta diversity per million T cells fell roughly linearly with age, and a significant reduction was already apparent by age about 36. The long-lived group showed more naive CD4+ T cells, fewer expanded clones and increased TCR diversity than the aged group, suggesting age selection. Because profiling used bulk unsorted PBMCs, naive and antigen-experienced compartments could not be compared conclusively. There was a strong correlation between observed TCR beta diversity and the percentage of naive T cells measured by flow cytometry. Estimates of total diversity based on one million sequenced T cells were considered lower bounds and underestimates. Because the CMV infection status of the donors was unknown, age-related changes in expanded clonotypes may potentially have been confounded.

Systemically healthy Caucasian individuals from Russia, about 38 in total and aged about 6 to 100 years, were included as donors. Ten milliliters of peripheral blood were drawn from each donor into EDTA-treated Vacutainer tubes. Ficoll-Paque density-gradient centrifugation was used to isolate PBMCs, with at least 7 million obtained per sample. Total RNA, at least 5.5 micrograms per sample, was extracted from PBMCs with Trizol reagent. Naive CD45RAhigh/CD27high T cell percentages were measured by flow cytometry on a PBMC aliquot from every donor. Concerning this clonotype itself: It has no known antigen specificity. No base quality values were provided; no much bigger clone lies one nucleotide off.

Library prep was done by 5' RACE. Sequencing used an Illumina HiSeq 2500. The second PCR ran for roughly 7 to 11 cycles and used a J-beta primer mix along with a sample-barcoded 5' primer. Each TCR beta cDNA molecule received a unique molecular identifier from a template-switch 5' adaptor carrying 12 random nucleotides. Each sample yielded at least 2.5 million CDR3-containing paired-end reads. First-strand cDNA synthesis was performed from all RNA using the Mint cDNA synthesis kit, with priming by a TRBC-specific oligonucleotide. Following uracil-DNA glycosylase treatment, a first 18-cycle PCR with universal primers M1SS and BC2_uni_R was performed on all cDNA. From the authors' description of their analysis: Each sample was normalized by randomly selecting 1 million high-quality reads, each carrying a distinct molecular identifier. Reads sharing molecular identifiers were discarded rather than binned into consensus sequences. CDR3 identification, clonotype clustering and error correction used MiTCR with a Q25 quality threshold and the strictest error-elimination algorithm. A nonparametric unseen species model with Euler transformation was used to estimate lower-bound total TCR beta diversity. TCRdb ran its own pipeline on the public reads, namely fastp trimming at Q25 and MiXCR clone calling, and kept in-frame beta chains. A single entry per CDR3 protein holds the most common genes and DNA from its merged rows. TCRdb's processing, not the study's, gives the V and J calls here. The sample yields hundreds of thousands of distinct CDR3 sequences; 58% were counted once. More than 35% of the sample lies in the top ten.

The V end loses 9 bases and the J end loses 7 bases, and a stretch of 18 bases separates them. CDR1 and CDR2 are read off the germline V gene as SNHLY and FYNNEI. The CDR3 runs 13 residues from the cysteine to the phenylalanine. The sequence is cut down to CDR3 DNA, 39 bases in frame from base 1. The material sequenced was blood. The source of this sequence is a man aged 60-69 years in good health. This chain joins TRBV2 to TRBJ2-5; TRBD2 is a weak D gene call, 6 bases matching. CDR3 loop: CASSGTLLGTQYF. The sequenced DNA is TGTGCCAGTTCCGGGACTCTCCTGGGGACCCAGTACTTC.